Only a few counts were recorded for the clone carrying this TCR beta chain. Germline values: CDR1 SGHDN, CDR2 FVKESK. Losses at the gene ends were 0 bases for V and 3 bases for J; bases not matched to a gene: 0. This CDR3 has 15 residues. Original processing methods: Using reference gene primer amplification, nucleated cell counts were estimated. Only in-frame clones appear in the TCRdb table, and some are missing; sequencing was by immunoSEQ multiplex PCR. Clone size and the V and J calls come from that table; the DNA yielded D and trimming. The table has about 670,000 clones, 85% to 90% seen once. The sample belongs to a study of blood T cell repertoires in COVID-19.

The rearrangement links TRBV14 to TRBJ2-1, with 9 bases matching TRBD2. The receptor's source is a woman between 18 and 29 years old with acute or convalescent COVID-19. Sequenced material: peripheral blood. CDR3 amino acids: CASSQDSGGYNEQFF. The CDR3 DNA sequence: TGTGCCAGCAGCCAAGATAGCGGGGGCTACAATGAGCAGTTCTTC.